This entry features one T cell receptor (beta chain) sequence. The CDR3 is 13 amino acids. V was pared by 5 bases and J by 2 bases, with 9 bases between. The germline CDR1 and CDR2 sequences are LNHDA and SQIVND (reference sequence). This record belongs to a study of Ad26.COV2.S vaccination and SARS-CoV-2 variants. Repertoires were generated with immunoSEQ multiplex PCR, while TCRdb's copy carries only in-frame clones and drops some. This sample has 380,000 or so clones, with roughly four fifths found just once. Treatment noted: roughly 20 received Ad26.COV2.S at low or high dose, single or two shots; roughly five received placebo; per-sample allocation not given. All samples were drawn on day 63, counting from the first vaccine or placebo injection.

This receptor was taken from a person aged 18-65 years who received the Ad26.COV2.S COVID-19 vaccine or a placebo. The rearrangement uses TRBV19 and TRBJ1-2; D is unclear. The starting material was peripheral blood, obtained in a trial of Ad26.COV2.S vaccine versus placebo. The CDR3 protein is CASSLSRNYGYTF. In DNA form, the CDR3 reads TGTGCCAGTAGTCTTTCCCGAAACTATGGCTACACCTTC.